The 29 T cell receptor beta chains presented below share a single source sample, sequenced in a study of human T cells and chemical hapten exposure. Sample time point: patch test 1, 2 weeks after DPC sensitization. Described treatment: therapeutic diphenylcyclopropenone sensitization with weekly scalp DPC. Each CDR3 protein gets one entry after TCRdb re-called the RACE reads with MiXCR. The repertoire holds approximately 90,000 distinct CDR3 sequences, with 10% as singletons. Material: whole blood, obtained in connection with sensitization to the hapten diphenylcyclopropenone (DPC). The receptors stem from a man aged 35 to 55 with alopecia areata. Some clones in this sample may be carry-over from other donors' samples.

The chain carries TRBV4-3 and TRBJ2-3; D is ambiguous. Trimming shortened V by 2 bases and J by 1 base, and 19 bases separated the two germline ends. CDR1 and CDR2 (germline): LGHNA, YSLEER. This CDR3 has 18 amino acids. Here the CDR3 reads CASSQYPPGPGRTDTQYF. DNA for the CDR3: TGCGCCAGCAGCCAATACCCCCCAGGTCCCGGGCGCACAGATACGCAGTATTTT.

The rearrangement links TRBV7-2 to TRBJ2-2, with 10 bases fitting TRBD2. CDR1 SGHTA and CDR2 FQGNSA come from the germline V gene. The CDR3 contains 15 residues. The V and J ends lost 5 bases and 4 bases, in that order; junction bases with no gene match: 4. The CDR3 protein is CASSPGLAVTGELFF. CDR3 bases: TGTGCCAGCAGCCCCGGACTAGCGGTCACCGGGGAGCTGTTTTTT. Full variable domain (missing parts from reference TRBV7-2 and TRBJ2-2): GAGVSQSPSNKVTEKGKDVELRCDPISGHTALYWYRQSLGQGLEFLIYFQGNSAPDKSGLPSDRFSAERTGGSVSTLTIQRTQQEDSAVYLCASSPGLAVTGELFFGEGSRLTVL.

In its sample, this clonotype was seen a few times. The chain combines TRBV4-1 with TRBJ1-2, with 8 bases that match TRBD1. The germline CDR1 and CDR2 sequences are MGHRA and YSYEKL. This CDR3 has 14 amino acids. V was clipped by 1 base and J by 8 bases; unmatched bases: 6. This CDR3 reads CASSQGDRMGGYTF. The CDR3, as DNA: TGCGCCAGCAGCCAAGGGGACAGGATGGGGGGCTACACCTTC.

The J gene is TRBJ1-1, the V gene TRBV13; D ambiguous. Germline V lookup: CDR1 PRHDT, CDR2 FYEKMQ (reference sequence). V lost 9 bases to trimming and J lost 4 bases, with 15 bases between them. The CDR3 runs 13 residues. The CDR3 sequence is CASLRREATEAFF. The CDR3 bases are TGTGCCAGTCTAAGGAGGGAAGCCACTGAAGCTTTCTTT.

This clonotype has only a few counts. The chain uses TRBV14 and TRBJ1-6, with TRBD1 matching over 7 bases. Germline assignment: CDR1 SGHDN and CDR2 FVKESK. V lost 2 bases, J lost 7 bases, and 8 bases stayed unmatched. This CDR3 comprises 16 residues. This chain's CDR3 is CASSQRQGIRNSPLHF. CDR3 nucleotide sequence: TGTGCCAGCAGCCAAAGACAGGGAATCAGAAATTCACCCCTCCACTTT.

This clonotype was found a few times. The V gene is TRBV10-3, the J gene TRBJ2-2, with a possible D match to TRBD1 (5 bases). This CDR3 is 14 amino acids long. Germline CDR1 is ENHRY and CDR2 is SYGVKD. V was pared by 11 bases and J by 1 base, with 14 bases between. The CDR3 region is CASREGENTGELFF. CDR3 in DNA: TGTGCCTCCAGGGAAGGGGAGAACACCGGGGAGCTGTTTTTT.

This chain links TRBV28 with TRBJ1-5; D gene ambiguous. Trimming cost V 5 bases and J 4 bases, with 6 bases left between them. This CDR3 has 12 amino acids. CDR1 MDHEN and CDR2 SYDVKM come from the germline V gene. The CDR3 region is CASSPTNQPQHF. For the CDR3, the DNA is TGTGCCAGCAGTCCAACTAATCAGCCCCAGCATTTT. Looking up the rest from reference TRBV28 and TRBJ1-5 gives the full variable domain: DVKVTQSSRYLVKRTGEKVFLECVQDMDHENMFWYRQDPGLGLRLIYFSYDVKMKEKGDIPEGYSVSREKKERFSLILESASTNQTSMYLCASSPTNQPQHFGDGTRLSIL.

This clonotype has ten or more counts. The chain recombines TRBV12-3 or TRBV12-4 with TRBJ1-5; D is possibly TRBD1 (6 bases). The CDR3 has 17 amino acids. V shed 7 bases and J shed 3 bases, with 22 bases lying between them. CDR3 DNA: TGTGCCAGCAACCCGAACGGGGGCGCGGGTGCCAATCAGCCCCAGCATTTT. As protein: CASNPNGGAGANQPQHF.

CDR3 residues: CASSDSGLYEQYV. Written as DNA, the CDR3 is TGTGCCAGCAGTGATTCAGGGTTGTACGAGCAGTACGTC. The chain joins TRBV6-1 to TRBJ2-7, with D maybe TRBD1 (5 bases). CDR3 length: 13 residues. Deletions cut 3 bases from V and 4 bases from J, with 10 bases between. CDR1 and CDR2 from the germline V gene are MNHNS and SASEGT.

In DNA form, the CDR3 reads TGTGCCAGCAGTAGTCACAGGAGCTCTGGAAACACCATATATTTT. It codes for CASSSHRSSGNTIYF. The rearrangement joins TRBV28 to TRBJ1-3; D is possibly TRBD1 (5 bases). Trimming cost V 5 bases and J 0 bases, with 11 bases left between them. The CDR3 is 15 residues long. Germline CDR1 MDHEN, CDR2 SYDVKM. The full variable domain, with the rest looked up from reference TRBV28 and TRBJ1-3, is DVKVTQSSRYLVKRTGEKVFLECVQDMDHENMFWYRQDPGLGLRLIYFSYDVKMKEKGDIPEGYSVSREKKERFSLILESASTNQTSMYLCASSSHRSSGNTIYFGEGSWLTVV.

The rearrangement links TRBV7-9 to TRBJ1-3; unclear D gene. Germline lookup yields CDR1 SEHNR and CDR2 FQNEAQ (reference sequence). V gave up 8 bases and J gave up 0 bases, with 8 bases separating them. This CDR3 comprises 13 residues. The DNA for the CDR3 is TGTGCCAGCTGGACTAGCTCTGGAAACACCATATATTTT. It encodes CASWTSSGNTIYF.

This clonotype was seen only a few times. The V call is TRBV5-1, the J call TRBJ1-2; tentatively, D is TRBD1 (5 bases). Germline V gene sequence: CDR1 SGHRS, CDR2 YFSETQ. Trimming took 1 base from V and 2 from J, leaving 9 bases between them. This CDR3 comprises 14 residues. The DNA of the CDR3 is TGCGCCAGCAGCTTGTTCAGGGAGAACTATGGCTACACCTTC. As protein: CASSLFRENYGYTF.

This clonotype was counted only a few times. V is TRBV3-1 and J is TRBJ2-5, with 7 bases lining up with TRBD1. Germline loops: CDR1 LGHDT, CDR2 YNNKEL (reference sequence). The CDR3 sequence is 14 residues long. With 1 base clipped from V and 4 bases from J, the junction kept 3 bases outside the gene matches. The CDR3: CASSQATGRETQYF. CDR3 nucleotides: TGTGCCAGCAGCCAAGCGACAGGGAGAGAGACCCAGTACTTC.

This clonotype was recorded many times. The chain employs TRBV7-9 and TRBJ1-1, with D uncertain. CDR3 length equals 13 residues. Trimming stripped 5 bases from V and 1 base from J, with 8 bases between. The V gene's germline CDR1 is SEHNR and CDR2 FQNEAQ (reference sequence). The DNA for the CDR3 is TGTGCCAGCAGCCCCCTCAGGAACACTGAAGCTTTCTTT. Amino acids: CASSPLRNTEAFF.

This clonotype was seen only a few times. The chain links TRBV6-2 or TRBV6-3 to TRBJ2-7, with TRBD1 matching over 7 bases. The J segment lost 3 bases and the V segment lost 2 bases, leaving 7 bases of the junction unmatched. Looked up from germline, CDR1 is MNHEY and CDR2 is SVGEGT. This CDR3 comprises 15 residues. The DNA for the CDR3 is TGTGCCAGCAGTTACGGGACAGCGACAAACTACGAGCAGTACTTC. Encoded protein: CASSYGTATNYEQYF.

The chain carries TRBV30 and TRBJ2-7; the D gene is possibly TRBD1 (6 bases). V was pared by 0 bases and J by 6 bases, with 9 bases between. CDR1 is GTSNPN and CDR2 is SVGIG in the germline V gene (reference sequence). The CDR3 consists of 12 residues. CDR3 amino acids: CAWSVQGFEQYF. CDR3 nucleotides: TGTGCCTGGAGTGTACAGGGTTTCGAGCAGTACTTC. The complete variable domain, with remaining parts taken from reference TRBV30 and TRBJ2-7, reads SQTIHQWPATLVQPVGSPLSLECTVEGTSNPNLYWYRQAAGRGLQLLFYSVGIGQISSEVPQNLSASRPQDRQFILSSKKLLLSDSGFYLCAWSVQGFEQYFGPGTRLTVT.

The chain couples TRBV28 to TRBJ2-1; D remains unclear. Trimming removed 5 bases from V and 9 bases from J, with 8 bases in between. From germline, CDR1 is MDHEN and CDR2 SYDVKM. This CDR3 has 11 amino acids. The CDR3: CASSLGIEQFF. CDR3 DNA: TGTGCCAGCAGTCTGGGCATTGAGCAGTTCTTC.

The sample holds one count of this clonotype. The V and J genes are TRBV4-3 and TRBJ2-1; D perhaps matches TRBD1 (6 bases). The CDR3 contains 14 residues. CDR1 and CDR2 from the germline V gene are LGHNA and YSLEER. The V and J ends lost 1 base and 7 bases respectively, with 11 bases between them. The chain's CDR3 is CASSQGTGHNEQFF. The CDR3 DNA is TGCGCCAGCAGCCAAGGTACAGGGCATAATGAGCAGTTCTTC.

This clonotype has just a few counts. V and J are TRBV4-3 and TRBJ2-3; D gene uncertain. Trimming stripped 0 bases from V and 6 bases from J, with 13 bases between. The CDR3 loop spans 15 amino acids. CDR1 and CDR2 (germline): LGHNA, YSLEER. CDR3 DNA: TGCGCCAGCAGCCAAGAGTTTCTACCCCGGGATACGCAGTATTTT. Amino acids: CASSQEFLPRDTQYF.

The chain uses TRBV12-3 or TRBV12-4 and TRBJ2-5; D is perhaps TRBD1 (6 bases). The CDR3 sequence is 13 residues long. Trimming shortened V by 8 bases and J by 5 bases, and 15 bases separated the two germline ends. The CDR3 here is CASSLRGKETQYF. CDR3 DNA sequence: TGTGCCAGCTCCCTGAGGGGGAAGGAGACCCAGTACTTC.

This clonotype was picked up many times. V and J are TRBV11-2 and TRBJ1-1, with D unresolved. The CDR3 is 15 residues long. V was shortened by 4 bases and J by 2 bases, with 14 bases between the two germline ends. Germline V gene lookup returns CDR1 SGHAT and CDR2 FQNNGV. Here the CDR3 reads CASSSIKGINTEAFF. The CDR3 bases are TGTGCCAGCAGCTCGATCAAGGGTATAAACACTGAAGCTTTCTTT.

This clonotype was found a few times. The gene calls are TRBV7-9 and TRBJ2-2; 10 positions match TRBD2. The V and J ends lost 5 bases and 6 bases, in that order; junction bases with no gene match: 12. The CDR3 has 17 amino acids. Germline assignment: CDR1 SEHNR and CDR2 FQNEAQ (reference sequence). CDR3 nucleotides: TGTGCCAGCAGCCCATCTAGCGGGAGTGAGGGGGCCGGGGAGCTGTTTTTT. Protein product: CASSPSSGSEGAGELFF.

This chain uses TRBV18 with TRBJ1-6, with D tentatively TRBD1 (5 bases). The germline gives CDR1 KGHSH, CDR2 LQKENI. V lost 2 bases and J lost 10, with 15 bases in between. This CDR3 contains 15 residues. CDR3 in DNA: TGTGCCAGCTCACCAAGGGACTCTACGAACTCACCCCTCCACTTT. It translates to CASSPRDSTNSPLHF.

The CDR3 coding sequence is TGTGCCAGCAGCCAAGATTTTAGGACAGGGGGCGAGCAGTTCTTC. Translation gives CASSQDFRTGGEQFF. The chain has TRBV3-1 and TRBJ2-1, with 11 bases fitting TRBD1. The CDR3 consists of 15 residues. The J segment lost 10 bases and the V segment lost 0 bases, leaving 5 bases of the junction unmatched. CDR1 and CDR2 (germline): LGHDT, YNNKEL (reference sequence).

This clonotype occurred many times. This chain links TRBV7-9 with TRBJ1-1; 9 bases fit TRBD1. The V gene end was trimmed by 2 bases and the J gene end by 1 base; junction bases not matched to a gene: 2. CDR3 length equals 15 residues. Looked up from germline, CDR1 is SEHNR and CDR2 is FQNEAQ (reference sequence). CDR3 residues: CASSLTGGKNTEAFF. Written as DNA, the CDR3 is TGTGCCAGCAGCTTAACAGGGGGCAAGAACACTGAAGCTTTCTTT.

The V gene is TRBV7-9, the J gene TRBJ2-4; D may be TRBD2 (6 bases). The CDR3 has 10 residues. Per the germline V gene, CDR1 is SEHNR and CDR2 is FQNEAQ (reference sequence). Trimming pared 5 bases from V and 10 bases from J, leaving 6 bases between. The DNA for the CDR3 is TGTGCCAGCAGCGGAGGGATTCAGTACTTC. Its protein product is CASSGGIQYF. Supplemented by reference TRBV7-9 and TRBJ2-4, the full variable domain reads DTGVSQNPRHKITKRGQNVTFRCDPISEHNRLYWYRQTLGQGPEFLTYFQNEAQLEKSRLLSDRFSAERPKGSFSTLEIQRTEQGDSAMYLCASSGGIQYFGAGTRLSVL.

This clonotype was seen only a few times. V is TRBV6-2 or TRBV6-3 and J is TRBJ2-7; no clear D. Germline values: CDR1 MNHEY, CDR2 SVGEGT. The CDR3 contains 13 residues. Trimming took 6 bases from V and 3 from J, leaving 12 bases between them. The CDR3 reads CASRPPSYYEQYV. DNA of the CDR3: TGTGCCAGCAGGCCCCCAAGCTACTACGAGCAGTACGTC.

This clonotype was seen many times. This sequence joins TRBV4-2 and TRBJ1-3; weak D call: TRBD1 (5 bases). Germline CDR1 is LGHNA and CDR2 is YNFKEQ. The CDR3 covers 15 residues. Trimming stripped 0 bases from V and 0 bases from J, with 6 bases between. CDR3 protein: CASSQDRVSGNTIYF. In DNA form, the CDR3 reads TGTGCCAGCAGCCAAGACAGGGTCTCTGGAAACACCATATATTTT.

This clonotype was picked up a small number of times. CDR3 residues: CASSPRVVSGNTIYF. In DNA, the CDR3 is TGTGCCAGCAGCCCCCGCGTGGTTTCGGGAAACACCATATATTTT. V is TRBV7-8 and J is TRBJ1-3; D gene unclear. The CDR3 contains 15 residues. V was pared by 5 bases and J by 4 bases, with 15 bases between. Germline assignment: CDR1 SGHVS and CDR2 FQNEAQ.